The source of this TCR beta chain is a study of blood T cell repertoires in COVID-19. On the study more broadly: Samples of COVID-19 (acute and convalescent) were obtained from the United States, Italy and Spain. PBMCs, B-cell-depleted T cells, or T cells provided the cDNA or gDNA that made up the material.

V was trimmed by 4 bases and J by 6 bases, leaving 13 bases between them. CDR1 and CDR2 (germline): MNHEY, SMNVEV (reference sequence). The CDR3 is made up of 14 amino acids. Authors' methods: The authors estimated nucleated cell counts from reference gene primer amplification. Clones were sequenced by immunoSEQ multiplex PCR, and TCRdb holds only the in-frame ones, with some missing. That table furnishes V, J and clone size, whereas the DNA furnished D and trimming. The sample lists fewer than 300,000 clones; approximately 89% were seen once. The Seattle patients joined while their infection was active and were tracked longitudinally afterward.

The specimen was peripheral blood. V gene TRBV27 combines with J gene TRBJ1-3; unclear D gene. The sequence derives from a woman in her thirties with COVID-19, enrolled during active disease. The CDR3 region is CASSSPTRENTIYF. In DNA form, the CDR3 reads TGTGCCAGCAGTTCCCCCACTCGAGAAAACACCATATATTTT.